These T cell receptor beta chains were read from a single sample in a study of T cells after yellow fever vaccination. TCRdb itself ran the 5' RACE reads through MiXCR, one entry per CDR3 protein. The sample consists of hundreds of thousands of distinct CDR3 sequences, 7.5% to 9% of them appearing once. The source material was CD4+ T cells sorted from PBMCs, sampled 5 days after the yellow fever booster vaccination. The receptors stem from a man aged 18 to 30 who received the YFV17D yellow fever vaccine. The CDR3 runs from the conserved cysteine through the conserved F or W. A D gene is named only where the DNA matches it firmly. Clone size is given for some rows only: seen once, a few or many times, or a class if the clone is expanded.

v_gene	d_gene	j_gene	abundance	CDR3nt	CDR3aa
TRBV3-1	TRBD1	TRBJ2-5	few	TGTGCCAGCAGCCGGACAGGGTGGGAGACCCAGTACTTC	CASSRTGWETQYF
TRBV5-1	TRBD2	TRBJ2-7	-	TGCGCCAGCAAAGCACCGGGACTAGCTGCCTACGAGCAGTACTTC	CASKAPGLAAYEQYF
TRBV7-2	-	TRBJ2-3	few	TGTGCCAGCAGCCCCGACTACCTACGCACAGATACGCAGTATTTT	CASSPDYLRTDTQYF
TRBV7-2	-	TRBJ1-1	few	TGTGCCAGCAGCTTTCGTTCCGGGGAGACTGAAGCTTTCTTT	CASSFRSGETEAFF
TRBV6-5	TRBD2	TRBJ2-3	few	TGTGCCAGCAGTTACCCGGGGGGGCTGGATACGCAGTATTTT	CASSYPGGLDTQYF
TRBV18	-	TRBJ2-7	-	TGTGCCAGCTCACCACTTGGGTCACCCTACGTGCAGTACTTC	CASSPLGSPYVQYF
TRBV7-2	-	TRBJ1-4	-	TGTGCCAGCAGCTTAGGAATCCGGGACATCCTGTTTTTT	CASSLGIRDILFF
TRBV15	TRBD1	TRBJ1-2	-	TGTGCCACCAGCAGGCCGGGACAGCCGTATGGCTACACCTTC	CATSRPGQPYGYTF
TRBV5-5	-	TRBJ2-3	few	TGTGCCAGCAGCTTGGAATTAGGGACAGATACGCAGTATTTT	CASSLELGTDTQYF
TRBV10-3	TRBD2	TRBJ2-2	few	TGTGCCATCAGTGAGGGACTAGCGAGCACCGGGGAGCTGTTTTTT	CAISEGLASTGELFF
TRBV4-2	-	TRBJ2-5	-	TGTGCCAGCAGCCAAGATCGAACGTGGAAGACCCAGTACTTC	CASSQDRTWKTQYF
TRBV18	-	TRBJ1-5	-	TGTGCCAGCTCCCCGATGGGGGTAAGCCAGCCCCAGCATTTT	CASSPMGVSQPQHF